These 15 T cell receptor beta chains originate from one sample sequenced in a study of CD8+CD57+ T cells in acquired aplastic anemia. CDR3 and TCR beta VDJ profiling relied on a genomic DNA template. From the reads, TCRdb called clonotypes with MiXCR, one entry per CDR3 protein. This sample carries 150,000 to 200,000 distinct CDR3 sequences, 64% of them seen once, and the ten largest clones take 35% to 55%. The material sequenced was sorted CD4+, CD8+, or CD8+CD57+ T cells (not recorded which) from PBMCs. Receptors originate from a human donor with severe aplastic anemia or a healthy control (not recorded which).

The V and J genes are TRBV14 and TRBJ2-6; tentatively, D is TRBD1 (6 bases). The CDR3 sequence is 15 residues long. The germline V and J ends were trimmed by 1 base and 4 bases, with 8 bases remaining between them. Germline V gene data show CDR1 as SGHDN and CDR2 as FVKESK. CDR3 sequence reads: CASSQAGTGANVLTF. DNA of the CDR3: TGTGCCAGCAGCCAAGCCGGGACAGGGGCCAACGTCCTGACTTTC.

CDR3 bases: TGCAGCGTGTTGCTTGGCTCCGGGGAGCTGTTTTTT. Protein: CSVLLGSGELFF. This chain joins TRBV29-1 and TRBJ2-2; D remains ambiguous. The CDR3 is 12 residues long. Trimming took 6 bases from V and 6 from J, leaving 11 bases between them. Germline V gives CDR1 SQVTM, CDR2 ANQGSEA.

The V and J genes are TRBV25-1 and TRBJ1-4; 7 bases fit TRBD1. The CDR3 runs to 14 residues. J was trimmed by 4 bases and V by 5 bases; bases with no gene match: 4. CDR1 MGHDK and CDR2 SYGVNS come from the germline V gene. The CDR3: CASSRGTVNEKLFF. The CDR3 DNA reads as TGTGCCAGCAGTCGGGGGACAGTTAATGAAAAACTGTTTTTT.

Here the CDR3 DNA reads TGCGCCAGCGGGACCGAGGGGGAGACCCAGTACTTC. Residues: CASGTEGETQYF. The genes are TRBV5-1 and TRBJ2-5; D is tentatively TRBD1 or TRBD2 (5 bases each). CDR3 length: 12 residues. CDR1 is SGHRS and CDR2 is YFSETQ in the germline V gene. V dropped 7 bases and J dropped 5 bases, with 12 bases sitting between them.

The chain recombines TRBV29-1 with TRBJ2-5; 9 positions agree with TRBD2. The length of the CDR3 is 13 residues. Germline CDR1 and CDR2: SQVTM and ANQGSEA. V lost 4 bases, J lost 5 bases, and 5 bases stayed unmatched. CDR3 nucleotides: TGCAGCGTTGGAGCCGGGACTAGCGAGACCCAGTACTTC. This gives the protein CSVGAGTSETQYF.

This clonotype was observed a handful of times. This rearrangement joins TRBV7-3 to TRBJ1-2, with TRBD1 matching over 7 bases. Losses at the gene ends were 5 bases for V and 1 base for J; bases not matched to a gene: 4. The CDR3 runs to 14 residues. CDR1 is SGHTA, CDR2 FQGTGA, per germline. The CDR3 is CASSDRDSNYGYTF. The CDR3 DNA sequence: TGTGCCAGCAGCGATAGGGACAGTAACTATGGCTACACCTTC.

This clonotype was counted at least ten times. V is TRBV4-3 and J is TRBJ1-4; D gene ambiguous. V lost 2 bases and J lost 3, with 10 bases in between. The CDR3 length is 15 residues. The germline gives CDR1 LGHNA, CDR2 YSLEER. CDR3 sequence reads: CASSQSWGANEKLFF. CDR3 nucleotide sequence: TGCGCCAGCAGCCAAAGCTGGGGAGCTAATGAAAAACTGTTTTTT.

This clonotype has more than one count but fewer than ten. The CDR3 spells CASSLRLNTGELFF. The CDR3 DNA follows: TGTGCCAGCAGCTTAAGGTTAAACACCGGGGAGCTGTTTTTT. The chain combines TRBV7-9 with TRBJ2-2; D gene ambiguous. From germline, CDR1 is SEHNR and CDR2 FQNEAQ (reference sequence). CDR3 length: 14 amino acids. Trimming left V 2 bases short and J 2 bases short, with 6 bases between.

Only a few counts were recorded for this clonotype. V and J are TRBV10-3 and TRBJ1-6; 9 nucleotides line up with TRBD1. CDR1 is ENHRY, CDR2 SYGVKD, per germline. Trimming cost V 8 bases and J 9 bases; bases outside gene matches: 14. The CDR3 runs to 16 residues. CDR3 region: CAIAAHGTGKISPLHF. The CDR3 bases are TGTGCCATCGCCGCACACGGGACAGGGAAGATTTCACCCCTCCACTTT.

The rearrangement joins TRBV6-5 to TRBJ2-3, with 9 bases identical to TRBD2. The CDR3 is 17 residues long. Trimming at V came to 6 bases and at J to 6 bases, leaving 16 bases not matched to a gene. Germline V lookup: CDR1 MNHEY, CDR2 SVGAGI. The CDR3 nucleotides read TGTGCCAGCAGCCGGACGACTCTAGCGGGAATAATTGATACGCAGTATTTT. Its translation: CASSRTTLAGIIDTQYF.

This clonotype turned up a few times. In DNA, the CDR3 is TGCAGTGCTAGAGATAAGTCGACGGGAGGTCAGCCCCAGCATTTT. Encoded protein: CSARDKSTGGQPQHF. The chain joins TRBV20-1 to TRBJ1-5; D is undetermined. Germline V CDR1 and CDR2: DFQATT, SNEGSKA (reference sequence). The CDR3 spans 15 residues. V was trimmed by 0 bases and J by 6 bases, leaving 15 bases between them.

The rearrangement joins TRBV20-1 to TRBJ1-2, with D possibly TRBD1 on 5 matching bases. The CDR3 consists of 13 residues. Germline V gene data show CDR1 as DFQATT and CDR2 as SNEGSKA (reference sequence). With 4 bases removed from V and 5 bases from J, the gap between germline ends came to 14 bases. The CDR3 sequence is CSATFGGGYGYTF. For the CDR3, the DNA is TGCAGTGCTACATTCGGGGGAGGGTATGGCTACACCTTC.

J is TRBJ1-5 and V is TRBV19, with a tentative D call TRBD1 (6 bases). Germline V gene data show CDR1 as LNHDA and CDR2 as SQIVND (reference sequence). The CDR3 consists of 15 residues. Trimming left V 3 bases short and J 5 bases short, with 14 bases between. The DNA of the CDR3 is TGTGCCAGTAGTATCACGGCAGGGGTCGATCAGCCCCAGCATTTT. As protein: CASSITAGVDQPQHF.

This clonotype came up a few times. The chain is built from TRBV7-9 and TRBJ2-3; D is undetermined. The J call is uncertain, as TRBJ1-5 better fits the DNA end. Germline V gene data show CDR1 as SEHNR and CDR2 as FQNEAQ (reference sequence). The CDR3 is made up of 15 amino acids. Written as DNA, the CDR3 is TGTGCCAGCAGCCAAGCTCGAGGCACTGGGGATACGCAGCATTTT. Amino acid sequence: CASSQARGTGDTQHF.

V usage is TRBV7-3 and J usage is TRBJ1-1, with TRBD1 matching 7 bases. Germline V gives CDR1 SGHTA, CDR2 FQGTGA. The CDR3 loop spans 13 amino acids. The V gene end was trimmed by 5 bases and the J gene end by 6 bases; junction bases not matched to a gene: 6. CDR3 region: CASSRAQGSEAFF. CDR3 nucleotide sequence: TGTGCCAGCAGCCGCGCACAGGGGTCTGAAGCTTTCTTT.